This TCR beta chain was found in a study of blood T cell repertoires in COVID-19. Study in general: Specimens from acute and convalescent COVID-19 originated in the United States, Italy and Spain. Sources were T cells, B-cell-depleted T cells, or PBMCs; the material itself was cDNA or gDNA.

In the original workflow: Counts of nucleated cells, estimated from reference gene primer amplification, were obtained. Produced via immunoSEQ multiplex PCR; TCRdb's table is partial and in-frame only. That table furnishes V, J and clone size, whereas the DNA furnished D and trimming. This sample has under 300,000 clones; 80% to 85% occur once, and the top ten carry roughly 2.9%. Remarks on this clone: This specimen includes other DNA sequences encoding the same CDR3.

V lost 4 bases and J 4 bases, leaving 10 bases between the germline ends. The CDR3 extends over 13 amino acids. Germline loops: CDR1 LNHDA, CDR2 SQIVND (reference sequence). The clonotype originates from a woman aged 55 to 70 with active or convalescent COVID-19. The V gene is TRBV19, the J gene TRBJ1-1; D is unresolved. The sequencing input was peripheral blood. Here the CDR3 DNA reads TGTGCCAGTAGTACCGGGTTAAGCACTGAAGCTTTCTTT. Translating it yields CASSTGLSTEAFF.